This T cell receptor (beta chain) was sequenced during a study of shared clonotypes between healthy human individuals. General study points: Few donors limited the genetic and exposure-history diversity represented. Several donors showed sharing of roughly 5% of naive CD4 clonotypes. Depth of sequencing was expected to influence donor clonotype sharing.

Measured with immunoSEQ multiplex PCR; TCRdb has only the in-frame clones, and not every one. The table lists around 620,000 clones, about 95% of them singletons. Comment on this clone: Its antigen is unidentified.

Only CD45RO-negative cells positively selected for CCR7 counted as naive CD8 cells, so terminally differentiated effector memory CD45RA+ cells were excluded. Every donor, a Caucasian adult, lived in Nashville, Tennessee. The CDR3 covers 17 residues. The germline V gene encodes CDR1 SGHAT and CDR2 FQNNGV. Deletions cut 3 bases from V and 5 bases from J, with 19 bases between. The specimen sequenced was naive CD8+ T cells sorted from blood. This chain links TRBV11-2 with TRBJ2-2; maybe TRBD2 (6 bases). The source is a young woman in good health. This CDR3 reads CASSFYPIRENTGELFF. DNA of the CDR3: TGTGCCAGCAGCTTCTACCCTATACGGGAGAATACCGGGGAGCTGTTTTTT.